Listed here are 22 T cell receptor beta chains from one sample, sequenced in a study of T cells in Graves' hyperthyroidism and ophthalmopathy. Researchers amplified the TCR beta CDR3 regions from RNA transcripts. The primer set for the first-round RT-PCR of the TCR CDR3 was HTBI. MiXCR, applied by TCRdb to the multiplex PCR reads, yields one record per CDR3 protein. The sample lists under 500,000 distinct CDR3 sequences; about 14% were seen once. Input material: blood. Every receptor here comes from a man aged 45 to 65 with Graves' ophthalmopathy.

This clonotype was seen many times. The rearrangement uses TRBV3-1 and TRBJ1-5, with unresolved D. In germline, CDR1 is LGHDT, CDR2 YNNKEL (reference sequence). Trimming took 0 bases from V and 7 from J, leaving 13 bases between them. This CDR3 comprises 15 residues. The CDR3 reads CASSQDTGTRQPQHF. The DNA of the CDR3 is TGTGCCAGCAGCCAAGATACGGGAACTCGACAGCCCCAGCATTTT.

This clonotype was counted ten times or more. V usage is TRBV6-1 and J usage is TRBJ2-1, with 13 bases fitting TRBD2. J gave up 4 bases and V 6 bases, and 3 bases lay outside the gene matches. CDR3 length equals 15 residues. Germline CDR1 is MNHNS and CDR2 is SASEGT. The CDR3 nucleotides are TGTGCCAGCAGGAGACTAGCGGGAGGATACAATGAGCAGTTCTTC. Protein: CASRRLAGGYNEQFF.

This clonotype was seen many times. The chain has TRBV28 and TRBJ1-1; no clear D. Per the germline V gene, CDR1 is MDHEN and CDR2 is SYDVKM. The CDR3 length is 15 residues. V lost 3 bases to trimming and J lost 0 bases, with 11 bases between them. The CDR3 DNA reads as TGTGCCAGCAGTTTGCTCCTCGGGTTGAACACTGAAGCTTTCTTT. This encodes CASSLLLGLNTEAFF.

In this sample, this clonotype turned up many times. The genes are TRBV5-1 and TRBJ2-3, with D possibly TRBD2 on 6 matching bases. Trimming took 5 bases from V and 0 from J, leaving 10 bases between them. CDR3 length: 14 residues. The V gene's germline CDR1 is SGHRS and CDR2 YFSETQ. The CDR3, as DNA: TGCGCCAGCAGTTGGCGGGGAAGCACAGATACGCAGTATTTT. Amino acid sequence: CASSWRGSTDTQYF.

This clonotype was counted ten times or more. The chain is built from TRBV24-1 and TRBJ2-7; perhaps TRBD1 as D (5 bases). The V gene lost 3 bases and the J gene lost 5 bases, with 13 bases spanning the gap. This CDR3 is built from 14 residues. The germline V gene encodes CDR1 KGHDR and CDR2 SFDVKD. CDR3 DNA: TGTGCCACCAGTGATGGACATTCTGTCAACGAGCAGTACTTC. Protein product: CATSDGHSVNEQYF.

This clonotype has at least ten counts. This chain joins TRBV6-1 and TRBJ1-1, with TRBD1 matching over 9 bases. V trimming: 10 bases; J trimming: 1 base; junction bases outside the gene matches: 7. Germline CDR1 is MNHNS and CDR2 is SASEGT. This CDR3 has 14 amino acids. The DNA of the CDR3 is TGTGCCACGGGGACAGGGCGGTCGAACACTGAAGCTTTCTTT. It codes for CATGTGRSNTEAFF.

The chain is built from TRBV27 and TRBJ2-7; 13 bases line up with TRBD2. CDR1 MNHEY and CDR2 SMNVEV come from the germline V gene (reference sequence). The V and J ends lost 7 bases and 4 bases, in that order; junction bases with no gene match: 16. The CDR3 loop spans 18 amino acids. This chain's CDR3 is CASNARTSGRAKRYEQYF. The CDR3 DNA is TGTGCCAGCAATGCCCGGACTAGCGGGAGAGCAAAACGATACGAGCAGTACTTC.

The rearrangement joins TRBV7-9 to TRBJ1-2; D perhaps matches TRBD1 (6 bases). Looked up from germline, CDR1 is SEHNR and CDR2 is FQNEAQ (reference sequence). The germline V and J ends were trimmed by 5 bases and 10 bases, with 17 bases remaining between them. This CDR3 is built from 13 residues. The CDR3, as DNA: TGTGCCAGCAGCAGACAGGCACGGAGTGACTACACCTTC. Its protein is CASSRQARSDYTF.

This chain uses TRBV5-1 with TRBJ2-3; D might be TRBD2 (6 bases). This CDR3 contains 15 residues. Looked up from germline, CDR1 is SGHRS and CDR2 is YFSETQ. V was cut by 0 bases and J by 5 bases, with 13 bases left in between. The chain's CDR3 is CASSLELAGGDTQYF. The DNA of the CDR3 is TGCGCCAGCAGCTTGGAGTTGGCCGGGGGAGATACGCAGTATTTT.

This clonotype was counted at least ten times. The rearrangement joins TRBV12-5 to TRBJ2-1, with D hard to call. V was pared by 6 bases and J by 2 bases, with 17 bases between. The CDR3 totals 16 residues. Germline V gene sequence: CDR1 LGHNT, CDR2 FRNRAP. CDR3 loop: CASGTQPIGTYNEQFF. The CDR3 DNA follows: TGTGCTAGTGGCACCCAGCCCATTGGAACCTACAATGAGCAGTTCTTC.

This clonotype was detected many times. V gene TRBV29-1 combines with J gene TRBJ1-1, with D perhaps TRBD1 (6 bases). Looked up from germline, CDR1 is SQVTM and CDR2 is ANQGSEA. The V gene lost 4 bases and the J gene lost 6 bases, with 9 bases spanning the gap. CDR3 size: 11 residues. In nucleotides, the CDR3 is TGCAGCGTTGTATCAGGGGCTGAAGCTTTCTTT. This codes for CSVVSGAEAFF. The whole variable domain, remainder taken from reference TRBV29-1 and TRBJ1-1, is SAVISQKPSRDICQRGTSLTIQCQVDSQVTMMFWYRQQPGQSLTLIATANQGSEATYESGFVIDKFPISRPNLTFSTLTVSNMSPEDSSIYLCSVVSGAEAFFGQGTRLTVV.

This chain uses TRBV2 with TRBJ2-1, with 9 nucleotides matching TRBD2. This CDR3 contains 14 residues. Germline CDR1 and CDR2: SNHLY and FYNNEI. The junction had 4 bases not matched to a gene; V was cut back by 6 bases and J by 4 bases. In DNA, the CDR3 is TGTGCCAGCAGAGGGCTAGCGGGATACAATGAGCAGTTCTTC. Translation gives CASRGLAGYNEQFF. Looking up the rest from reference TRBV2 and TRBJ2-1 gives the full variable domain: EPEVTQTPSHQVTQMGQEVILRCVPISNHLYFYWYRQILGQKVEFLVSFYNNEISEKSEIFDDQFSVERPDGSNFTLKIRSTKLEDSAMYFCASRGLAGYNEQFFGPGTRLTVL.

This clonotype appeared many times. The V and J genes are TRBV11-2 and TRBJ2-5; no firm D call. V was shortened by 0 bases and J by 10 bases, with 12 bases between the two germline ends. Germline assignment: CDR1 SGHAT and CDR2 FQNNGV. The CDR3 sequence is 13 residues long. Written as DNA, the CDR3 is TGTGCCAGCAGCTTAGATCTGGGCAGTTACCAGTACTTC. Its translation: CASSLDLGSYQYF.

This chain connects TRBV2 to TRBJ2-2; 10 bases line up with TRBD1. The CDR3 has 16 residues. CDR1 and CDR2 from the germline V gene are SNHLY and FYNNEI. J lost 6 bases, V lost 6 bases, and 10 bases had no gene match. CDR3 nucleotides: TGTGCCAGCAGGACAGGGGGCGCATCATTCCCCGGGGAGCTGTTTTTT. This sequence encodes CASRTGGASFPGELFF.

This clonotype has a count of ten or more. V gene TRBV18 combines with J gene TRBJ2-4, with 9 bases aligning to TRBD2. Germline CDR1 KGHSH, CDR2 LQKENI. J was trimmed by 0 bases and V by 3 bases; bases with no gene match: 6. CDR3 size: 17 residues. In nucleotides, the CDR3 is TGTGCCAGCTCACCCGTTCCTAGCGGGGTAGCCAAAAACATTCAGTACTTC. This translates into CASSPVPSGVAKNIQYF. Drawing the rest from reference TRBV18 and TRBJ2-4, the complete variable domain is NAGVMQNPRHLVRRRGQEARLRCSPMKGHSHVYWYRQLPEEGLKFMVYLQKENIIDESGMPKERFSAEFPKEGPSILRIQQVVRGDSAAYFCASSPVPSGVAKNIQYFGAGTRLSVL.

This clonotype was counted only a few times. One junction end disagrees with the germline gene, perhaps due to a read error. The chain combines TRBV3-1 with TRBJ2-2; no firm D call. The CDR3 spans 15 residues. Germline V lookup: CDR1 LGHDT, CDR2 YNNKEL (reference sequence). CDR3 sequence reads: CASKFVGSDTGELFF. In DNA, the CDR3 is TGCGCCAGCAAATTCGTTGGCTCGGACACCGGGGAGCTGTTTTTT.

The chain recombines TRBV12-3 or TRBV12-4 with TRBJ2-2; the D gene is possibly TRBD1 (5 bases). Trimming took 5 bases from V and 10 from J, leaving 14 bases between them. This CDR3 contains 13 residues. This chain's CDR3 is CASSKNRFLELFF. CDR3 bases: TGTGCCAGCAGTAAGAACAGGTTTTTGGAGCTGTTTTTT.

The rearrangement links TRBV27 to TRBJ2-2; 9 nucleotides line up with TRBD2. Trimming took 2 bases from V and 4 from J; bases not matched to a gene: 2. Germline CDR1 is MNHEY and CDR2 is SMNVEV (reference sequence). CDR3 length: 15 amino acids. This CDR3 is CASSLLAGTTGELFF. CDR3 nucleotides: TGTGCCAGCAGTTTACTAGCGGGGACCACCGGGGAGCTGTTTTTT.

This clonotype was seen ten or more times. The gene calls are TRBV28 and TRBJ1-2, with D uncertain. The CDR3 extends over 14 amino acids. Germline CDR1 MDHEN, CDR2 SYDVKM. Trimming removed 7 bases from V and 4 bases from J, with 16 bases in between. The CDR3 sequence: CASTSSPSLYGYTF. CDR3 sequence (DNA): TGTGCCAGCACCTCATCTCCCTCTCTCTATGGCTACACCTTC.

The V call is TRBV5-1, the J call TRBJ2-2; TRBD2 agrees at 7 bases. Losses at the gene ends were 4 bases for V and 6 bases for J; bases not matched to a gene: 6. Germline V lookup: CDR1 SGHRS, CDR2 YFSETQ. The CDR3 runs to 14 residues. The CDR3 coding sequence is TGCGCCAGCAGCCTAGGGACTACTGCCGGGGAGCTGTTTTTT. Translating it yields CASSLGTTAGELFF.

The chain joins TRBV4-1 to TRBJ2-4, with 11 bases aligning to TRBD2. CDR1 is MGHRA and CDR2 is YSYEKL in the germline V gene. The CDR3 runs to 16 residues. Unmatched junction bases numbered 2, after V lost 4 bases and J lost 0 bases. CDR3 residues: CASSPGLAVAKNIQYF. CDR3 nucleotides: TGCGCCAGCAGCCCGGGACTAGCGGTAGCCAAAAACATTCAGTACTTC.

A note on this clonotype: A much larger clone lies a single base off, so this may be a read error. The genes are TRBV10-1 and TRBJ2-1; the D is unclear. The germline V gene encodes CDR1 WNHNN and CDR2 SYGVQD (reference sequence). The CDR3 extends over 15 amino acids. CDR3 residues: CASNQGSGSYDEQFF. In DNA form, the CDR3 reads TGCGCCAGCAACCAAGGATCCGGCTCCTACGATGAGCAGTTCTTC.